Below, 31 T cell receptor beta chains from the same sample are listed, as sequenced in a study of blood T cell repertoires in COVID-19 (dated by TCRdb to the early 2020s). Receptor libraries were prepared by the immunoSEQ multiplex PCR assay. The immuneACCESS repertoire file appears here via TCRdb, limited to in-frame rearrangements. These files lack a portion of the clones; in checked studies, under half of the deficit traces to unresolved V genes, and the cause of the others is not known. This sample is represented by around 230,000 clones; around 90% of them were singletons. The ten largest account for just over 2.5% of the sample. The sample comprised PBMCs or T cells enriched from blood (not recorded which). These receptors were obtained from a woman aged 25-40 years who had recovered from COVID-19.

The CDR3 region has the DNA TGTGCCAGCAGTGTGGACTTCGTCTACGAGCAGTACTTC. It encodes CASSVDFVYEQYF. The rearrangement joins TRBV2 to TRBJ2-7; D is possibly TRBD2 (5 bases). Germline V gives CDR1 SNHLY, CDR2 FYNNEI. This CDR3 is built from 13 residues. Trimming took 4 bases from V and 3 from J, leaving 10 bases between them.

This clone was seen a few times. J is TRBJ1-2 and V is TRBV6-2 or TRBV6-3, with 12 bases matching TRBD1. J lost 5 bases, V lost 2 bases, and 6 bases had no gene match. Per the germline V gene, CDR1 is MNHEY and CDR2 is SVGEGT. The CDR3 contains 16 residues. CDR3 nucleotides: TGTGCCAGCAGTTACGACGGGACAGGGGGCGCGTATGGCTACACCTTC. It specifies CASSYDGTGGAYGYTF.

This clone was detected only once. The chain is built from TRBV9 and TRBJ1-1; 7 bases align to TRBD1. Germline-derived CDR1 and CDR2 are SGDLS and YYNGEE. The length of the CDR3 is 14 residues. The J segment lost 3 bases and the V segment lost 3 bases, leaving 5 bases of the junction unmatched. The CDR3 sequence: CASSGQGRDTEAFF. The CDR3 nucleotides are TGTGCCAGCAGCGGACAGGGTCGTGACACTGAAGCTTTCTTT.

The chain recombines TRBV7-8 with TRBJ2-6, with a weak D call TRBD2 (5 bases). The CDR3 extends over 16 amino acids. Germline CDR1 reads SGHVS; CDR2 reads FQNEAQ. V was pared by 5 bases and J by 0 bases, with 11 bases between. In nucleotides, the CDR3 is TGTGCCAGCAGCCGAGGGAGTTACTCTGGGGCCAACGTCCTGACTTTC. This codes for CASSRGSYSGANVLTF.

The rearrangement links TRBV10-3 to TRBJ1-2; tentatively, D is TRBD1 (5 bases). The V end was cut by 7 bases, the J end by 6 bases, with 12 bases between. The germline V gene has CDR1 ENHRY and CDR2 SYGVKD. The CDR3 has 12 amino acids. The chain's CDR3 is CAITDSTNGYTF. The CDR3 coding sequence is TGTGCCATCACCGACAGCACAAATGGCTACACCTTC.

This clone showed up just once. The chain carries TRBV7-9 and TRBJ2-1; TRBD2 aligns across 13 bases. V lost 0 bases and J lost 6; bases outside the gene matches: 2. This CDR3 has 16 residues. Germline V CDR1 and CDR2: SEHNR, FQNEAQ (reference sequence). The CDR3 DNA reads TGTGCCAGCAGCTTAGCGACTAGCGGGGGGAGCAATGAGCAGTTCTTC. Translation gives CASSLATSGGSNEQFF.

This sequence joins TRBV11-2 and TRBJ2-3, with 15 bases lining up with TRBD2. The germline gives CDR1 SGHAT, CDR2 FQNNGV. V gave up 2 bases and J gave up 4 bases; unmatched junction bases: 4. This CDR3 region has 17 residues. CDR3 in DNA: TGTGCCAGCAGCTTAAGGACTAGCGGGGGGGCTGCAGATACGCAGTATTTT. It yields the protein CASSLRTSGGAADTQYF.

The CDR3 here is CASSLYSVTDTQYF. CDR3 bases: TGTGCCAGCAGCTTATACAGTGTCACAGATACGCAGTATTTT. This sequence joins TRBV11-3 and TRBJ2-3; D unclear. The length of the CDR3 is 14 residues. In germline, CDR1 is SGHNT, CDR2 YENEEA. Trimming shortened V by 2 bases and J by 2 bases, and 8 bases separated the two germline ends.

The rearrangement links TRBV27 to TRBJ2-1, with TRBD2 matching over 7 bases. Germline V gives CDR1 MNHEY, CDR2 SMNVEV (reference sequence). The length of the CDR3 is 15 residues. V gave up 2 bases and J gave up 2 bases; unmatched junction bases: 3. CDR3 DNA sequence: TGTGCCAGCAGTTTAGGGGGGGGAACCTACAATGAGCAGTTCTTC. Amino acids: CASSLGGGTYNEQFF.

The chain has TRBV5-1 and TRBJ1-1; D call uncertain. Germline assignment: CDR1 SGHRS and CDR2 YFSETQ. CDR3 length: 13 amino acids. V was pared by 3 bases and J by 0 bases, with 6 bases between. CDR3 protein: CASSSSVNTEAFF. For the CDR3, the DNA is TGCGCCAGCAGCTCATCAGTGAACACTGAAGCTTTCTTT.

The genes are TRBV9 and TRBJ1-1, with 7 nucleotides matching TRBD1. The CDR3 totals 13 residues. With 7 bases clipped from V and 4 bases from J, the junction kept 7 bases outside the gene matches. Germline lookup yields CDR1 SGDLS and CDR2 YYNGEE. The CDR3 sequence: CASGGDSPTEAFF. The CDR3 DNA reads as TGTGCCAGCGGAGGGGACAGCCCCACTGAAGCTTTCTTT.

The rearrangement links TRBV9 to TRBJ2-7; TRBD1 matches 10 bases. The germline gives CDR1 SGDLS, CDR2 YYNGEE. Trimming removed 2 bases from V and 6 bases from J; junction bases left unmatched: 8. This CDR3 contains 15 residues. CDR3 region: CASSVTGTGVFEQYF. CDR3 coding DNA: TGTGCCAGCAGCGTTACCGGGACAGGGGTGTTCGAGCAGTACTTC. Full variable domain (missing parts from reference TRBV9 and TRBJ2-7): DSGVTQTPKHLITATGQRVTLRCSPRSGDLSVYWYQQSLDQGLQFLIQYYNGEERAKGNILERFSAQQFPDLHSELNLSSLELGDSALYFCASSVTGTGVFEQYFGPGTRLTVT.

With regard to this clone: The junction does not match germline at one end; this may be a read error. Different DNA sequences within this sample yield the same CDR3. This sequence joins TRBV5-5 and TRBJ2-7; TRBD1 aligns across 12 bases. This CDR3 comprises 13 residues. Germline V gene data show CDR1 as SGHKS and CDR2 as YYEKEE (reference sequence). In DNA, the CDR3 is TGTGCCAGCAGCTTAGGGACAGGGGGCGAGCAGTACTTT. The encoded protein is CASSLGTGGEQYF.

The chain recombines TRBV14 with TRBJ2-3; a possible D gene is TRBD1 (6 bases). The CDR3 is made up of 13 amino acids. Germline V gene lookup returns CDR1 SGHDN and CDR2 FVKESK. The ends were cut back, 4 bases at V and 5 bases at J, with 10 bases in the middle. The CDR3 nucleotides are TGTGCCAGCAGCCGGGCAGGGGTAGATACGCAGTATTTT. Residues: CASSRAGVDTQYF.

The CDR3, as DNA: TGCGCCAGCAGCCAAGATATAGGACAGGGAGGAGAAAAACTGTTTTTT. Translation: CASSQDIGQGGEKLFF. The chain employs TRBV4-3 and TRBJ1-4; TRBD1 agrees at 8 bases. The V and J ends lost 0 bases and 8 bases, in that order; junction bases with no gene match: 8. There are 16 residues in the CDR3. Germline V gene sequence: CDR1 LGHNA, CDR2 YSLEER.

The gene calls are TRBV5-4 and TRBJ2-1; TRBD2 aligns across 8 bases. From germline, CDR1 is SGHNT and CDR2 YYREEE (reference sequence). This CDR3 has 15 residues. J was trimmed by 9 bases and V by 4 bases; bases with no gene match: 12. The CDR3 here is CASSIPGTSGAEQFF. The CDR3 DNA follows: TGTGCCAGCAGCATCCCGGGGACTAGTGGAGCTGAGCAGTTCTTC.

The V call is TRBV9, the J call TRBJ2-2, with 8 bases aligning to TRBD1. The J segment lost 5 bases and the V segment lost 4 bases, leaving 7 bases of the junction unmatched. The CDR3 is made up of 15 amino acids. In germline, CDR1 is SGDLS, CDR2 YYNGEE. This CDR3 is CASSQTGDRTGELFF. DNA for the CDR3: TGTGCCAGCAGCCAGACAGGGGACCGAACCGGGGAGCTGTTTTTT.

V gene TRBV5-6 combines with J gene TRBJ2-3; tentatively, D is TRBD1 (6 bases). The CDR3 has 14 amino acids. CDR1 and CDR2 (germline): SGHDT, YYEEEE. V lost 0 bases and J lost 3, with 8 bases in between. CDR3 region: CASSLGTATDTQYF. DNA for the CDR3: TGTGCCAGCAGCTTGGGGACAGCAACAGATACGCAGTATTTT.

The rearrangement joins TRBV7-9 to TRBJ1-1; D is perhaps TRBD1 (5 bases). This CDR3 comprises 13 residues. With 2 bases removed from V and 4 bases from J, the gap between germline ends came to 8 bases. Germline assignment: CDR1 SEHNR and CDR2 FQNEAQ (reference sequence). As DNA, the CDR3 is TGTGCCAGCAGCTTAAGGGGTGGCACTGAAGCTTTCTTT. Translated: CASSLRGGTEAFF.

J is TRBJ1-1 and V is TRBV7-6; 7 bases fit TRBD1. There are 16 residues in the CDR3. The germline gives CDR1 SGHVS, CDR2 FNYEAQ. Trimming took 5 bases from V and 4 from J; bases not matched to a gene: 13. Here the CDR3 reads CASSPTRGQGTTEAFF. CDR3 nucleotides: TGTGCCAGCAGCCCGACGAGGGGGCAGGGCACCACTGAAGCTTTCTTT.

The rearrangement joins TRBV9 to TRBJ2-2; 7 bases align to TRBD2. Trimming cost V 2 bases and J 2 bases; bases outside gene matches: 6. This CDR3 spans 16 amino acids. Per germline, CDR1 SGDLS and CDR2 YYNGEE. Written as DNA, the CDR3 is TGTGCCAGCAGCGTGATGACTAGCCTCAACACCGGGGAGCTGTTTTTT. Its translation: CASSVMTSLNTGELFF. Complete variable domain (other parts from reference TRBV9 and TRBJ2-2): DSGVTQTPKHLITATGQRVTLRCSPRSGDLSVYWYQQSLDQGLQFLIQYYNGEERAKGNILERFSAQQFPDLHSELNLSSLELGDSALYFCASSVMTSLNTGELFFGEGSRLTVL.

This rearrangement joins TRBV6-2 or TRBV6-3 to TRBJ2-1; the D is unclear. In germline, CDR1 is MNHEY, CDR2 SVGEGT. CDR3 length: 15 amino acids. Trimming took off 2 bases at V and 5 bases at J, with 13 bases between the two ends. CDR3 protein: CASSYGGVVNNEQFF. The CDR3 DNA reads as TGTGCCAGCAGTTACGGCGGTGTGGTTAACAATGAGCAGTTCTTC.

The chain links TRBV3-1 (or the pseudogene TRBV3-2) to TRBJ2-3; 9 bases map to TRBD2. Germline trimming cut 1 base from V and 6 bases from J; bases unmatched to any gene: 11. Germline V gene lookup returns CDR1 LGHDT and CDR2 YNNKEL (reference sequence). The CDR3 contains 17 residues. The CDR3 region has the DNA TGTGCCAGCAGCCAAGTTCTAAGCGGGGGGAGTCCGGATACGCAGTATTTT. This codes for CASSQVLSGGSPDTQYF.

The chain links TRBV5-1 to TRBJ1-5; perhaps TRBD1 as D (5 bases). CDR3 length equals 14 residues. Germline V CDR1 and CDR2: SGHRS, YFSETQ. The V end lost 4 bases, the J end lost 0 bases, and 8 bases lay between the germline ends. The CDR3 DNA reads as TGCGCCAGCAGCCCGGACACTAGCAATCAGCCCCAGCATTTT. This sequence encodes CASSPDTSNQPQHF.

The CDR3 here is CASSLRQGISYEQYF. As DNA, the CDR3 is TGCGCCAGCAGCCTTCGACAGGGGATCTCCTACGAGCAGTACTTC. V is TRBV4-1 and J is TRBJ2-7; TRBD1 aligns across 8 bases. This CDR3 is 15 amino acids long. V was pared by 4 bases and J by 0 bases, with 5 bases of the junction left unmatched. The germline gives CDR1 MGHRA, CDR2 YSYEKL.

The chain combines TRBV10-3 with TRBJ2-3, with no clear D. CDR3 length equals 14 residues. Trimming cost V 6 bases and J 0 bases, with 10 bases left between them. CDR1 and CDR2 from the germline V gene are ENHRY and SYGVKD. The CDR3 DNA follows: TGTGCCATCAGCACGTCCGGGAGCACAGATACGCAGTATTTT. Its translation is CAISTSGSTDTQYF.

This rearrangement joins TRBV18 to TRBJ2-1, with D possibly matching TRBD1 (5 bases). The CDR3 length is 17 residues. The ends were cut back, 6 bases at V and 0 bases at J, with 18 bases in the middle. Germline CDR1 KGHSH, CDR2 LQKENI. The CDR3 reads CASSQQDTGDSYNEQFF. CDR3 bases: TGTGCCAGCTCTCAACAGGATACAGGTGACTCCTACAATGAGCAGTTCTTC.

The chain uses TRBV29-1 and TRBJ1-2, with 8 bases identical to TRBD1. The CDR3 contains 12 residues. V dropped 4 bases and J dropped 8; count of bases not matched to a gene: 6. Germline lookup yields CDR1 SQVTM and CDR2 ANQGSEA. This CDR3 is CSVGGGQGGYTF. CDR3 DNA sequence: TGCAGCGTTGGGGGTGGACAGGGCGGCTACACCTTC.

The gene calls are TRBV19 and TRBJ1-2; TRBD1 is a possible D gene (6 bases). CDR3 length: 14 residues. V was clipped by 6 bases and J by 10 bases, with 21 bases between them. Germline CDR1 and CDR2: LNHDA and SQIVND (reference sequence). CDR3 amino acids: CASRMGPSGGAYTF. Written as DNA, the CDR3 is TGTGCCAGTAGGATGGGACCCTCGGGGGGGGCCTACACCTTC.

This rearrangement joins TRBV3-1 (or the pseudogene TRBV3-2) to TRBJ1-3; D not resolved. The CDR3 consists of 14 residues. Trimming took off 1 base at V and 2 bases at J, with 6 bases between the two ends. Germline lookup yields CDR1 LGHDT and CDR2 YNNKEL (reference sequence). CDR3 coding DNA: TGTGCCAGCAGCCAAGGAGGGACTGGAAACACCATATATTTT. Translation gives CASSQGGTGNTIYF.

The genes are TRBV7-8 and TRBJ2-5; D possibly corresponds to TRBD2 (6 bases). Per the germline V gene, CDR1 is SGHVS and CDR2 is FQNEAQ. Between the trimmed V and J ends, which lost 5 bases and 3 bases, there was a span of 10 bases. The CDR3 loop spans 13 amino acids. The CDR3 nucleotides read TGTGCCAGCAGCCCCCGGAGGGAAGAGACCCAGTACTTC. It yields the protein CASSPRREETQYF.